The TCR beta chain under discussion was sequenced for a study of T cells in Graves' hyperthyroidism and ophthalmopathy. Concerning this clonotype: Its target is unknown.

Findings and caveats of the study: The blood repertoire included most of the expanded thyroid clonotypes above 0.001.

Germline loops: CDR1 SGHNT, CDR2 YENEEA. The CDR3 has 15 amino acids. Unmatched junction bases numbered 11, after V lost 5 bases and J lost 11 bases. Authors of the study amplified TCR beta CDR3 regions from RNA transcripts. TCR CDR3 underwent first-round RT-PCR with the HTBI primer set. TCRdb used MiXCR to reprocess the multiplex PCR reads, holding one entry per CDR3 protein. Of approximately 600,000 distinct CDR3 sequences listed, 14% were seen once; the top ten hold about 5.8%. The specimen sequenced was blood. The rearrangement joins TRBV11-3 to TRBJ1-4; 10 bases are a match to TRBD1. This receptor was taken from a young woman with Graves' hyperthyroidism that later progressed to Graves' ophthalmopathy. CDR3 nucleotide sequence: TGTGCCAGCAGCCCCGGGACAGGGGTAAATTGGAAACTGTTTTTT. As protein: CASSPGTGVNWKLFF.